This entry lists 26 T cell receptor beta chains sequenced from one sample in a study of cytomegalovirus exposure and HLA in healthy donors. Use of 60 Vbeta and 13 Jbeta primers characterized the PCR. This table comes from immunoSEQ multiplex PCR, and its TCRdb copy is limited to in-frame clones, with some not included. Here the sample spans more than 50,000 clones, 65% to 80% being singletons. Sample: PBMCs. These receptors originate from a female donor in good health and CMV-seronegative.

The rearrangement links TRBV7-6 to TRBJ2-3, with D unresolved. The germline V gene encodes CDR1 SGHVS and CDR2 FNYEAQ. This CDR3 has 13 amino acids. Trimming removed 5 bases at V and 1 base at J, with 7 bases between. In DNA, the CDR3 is TGTGCCAGCAGCAACCGGGGCACAGATACGCAGTATTTT. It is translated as CASSNRGTDTQYF.

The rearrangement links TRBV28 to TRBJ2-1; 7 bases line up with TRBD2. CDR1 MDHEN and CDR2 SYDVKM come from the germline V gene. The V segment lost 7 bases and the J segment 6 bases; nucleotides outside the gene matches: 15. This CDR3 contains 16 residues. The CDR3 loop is CASTHLVGGGSNEQFF. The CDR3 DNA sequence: TGTGCCAGCACGCATTTAGTAGGCGGCGGGAGCAATGAGCAGTTCTTC. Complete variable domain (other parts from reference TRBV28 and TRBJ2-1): DVKVTQSSRYLVKRTGEKVFLECVQDMDHENMFWYRQDPGLGLRLIYFSYDVKMKEKGDIPEGYSVSREKKERFSLILESASTNQTSMYLCASTHLVGGGSNEQFFGPGTRLTVL.

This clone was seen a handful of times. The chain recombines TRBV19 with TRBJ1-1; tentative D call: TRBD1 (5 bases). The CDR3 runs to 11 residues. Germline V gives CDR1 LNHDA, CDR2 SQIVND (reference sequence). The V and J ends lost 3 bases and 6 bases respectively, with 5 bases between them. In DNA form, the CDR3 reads TGTGCCAGTAGTATGGGGCCTGAAGCTTTCTTT. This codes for CASSMGPEAFF.

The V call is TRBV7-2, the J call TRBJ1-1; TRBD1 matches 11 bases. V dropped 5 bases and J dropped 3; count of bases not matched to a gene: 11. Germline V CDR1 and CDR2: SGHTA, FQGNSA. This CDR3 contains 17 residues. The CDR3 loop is CASSLWTGGSRDTEAFF. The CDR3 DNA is TGTGCCAGCAGCCTATGGACAGGGGGCTCCCGGGACACTGAAGCTTTCTTT. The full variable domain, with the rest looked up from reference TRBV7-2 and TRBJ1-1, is GAGVSQSPSNKVTEKGKDVELRCDPISGHTALYWYRQSLGQGLEFLIYFQGNSAPDKSGLPSDRFSAERTGGSVSTLTIQRTQQEDSAVYLCASSLWTGGSRDTEAFFGQGTRLTVV.

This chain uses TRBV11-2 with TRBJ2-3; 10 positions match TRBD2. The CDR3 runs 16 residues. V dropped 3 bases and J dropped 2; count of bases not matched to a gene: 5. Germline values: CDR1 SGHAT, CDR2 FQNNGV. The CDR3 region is CASSFTSGDVTDTQYF. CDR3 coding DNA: TGTGCCAGCAGCTTTACTAGCGGGGATGTCACAGATACGCAGTATTTT.

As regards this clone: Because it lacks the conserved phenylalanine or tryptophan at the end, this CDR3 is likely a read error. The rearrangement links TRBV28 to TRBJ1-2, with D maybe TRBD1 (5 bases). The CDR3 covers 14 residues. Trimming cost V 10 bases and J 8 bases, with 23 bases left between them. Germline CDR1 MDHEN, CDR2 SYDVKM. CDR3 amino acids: CATRAPGHANGYTL. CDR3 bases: TGTGCCACCCGAGCCCCCGGACACGCGAACGGCTACACCCTC.

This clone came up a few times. The CDR3 protein is CASTFVNRGTGELFF. CDR3 bases: TGTGCCAGCACTTTCGTCAACAGGGGGACCGGGGAGCTGTTTTTT. This rearrangement joins TRBV6-1 to TRBJ2-2, with TRBD1 matching 8 bases. This CDR3 is built from 15 residues. The V segment lost 7 bases and the J segment 5 bases; nucleotides outside the gene matches: 9. The germline V gene has CDR1 MNHNS and CDR2 SASEGT.

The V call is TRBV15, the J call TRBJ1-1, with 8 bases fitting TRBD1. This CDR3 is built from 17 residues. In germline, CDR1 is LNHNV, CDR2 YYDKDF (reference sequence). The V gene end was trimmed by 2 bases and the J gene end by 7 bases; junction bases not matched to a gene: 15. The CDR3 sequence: CATSRISPGQGYGEAFF. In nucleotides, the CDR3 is TGTGCCACCAGCAGAATCAGTCCTGGACAGGGCTATGGTGAAGCTTTCTTT.

CDR3 protein: CASTPPGLRYGYTF. CDR3 coding DNA: TGTGCCAGTACCCCCCCTGGACTGAGATATGGCTACACCTTC. The chain joins TRBV19 to TRBJ1-2; D gene uncertain. Germline V gene data show CDR1 as LNHDA and CDR2 as SQIVND (reference sequence). There are 14 residues in the CDR3. Trimming removed 7 bases from V and 5 bases from J, with 17 bases in between.

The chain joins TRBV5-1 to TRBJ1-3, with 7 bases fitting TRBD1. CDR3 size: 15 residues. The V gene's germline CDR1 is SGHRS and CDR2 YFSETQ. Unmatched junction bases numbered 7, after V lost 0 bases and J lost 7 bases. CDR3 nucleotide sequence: TGCGCCAGCAGCTTGGCCGGTCAGGGGGTTAACACCATATATTTT. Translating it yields CASSLAGQGVNTIYF.

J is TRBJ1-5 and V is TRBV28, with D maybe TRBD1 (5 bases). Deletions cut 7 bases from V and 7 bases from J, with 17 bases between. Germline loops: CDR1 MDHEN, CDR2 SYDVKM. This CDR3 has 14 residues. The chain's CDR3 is CASTESYRGQPQHF. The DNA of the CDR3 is TGTGCCAGCACCGAAAGTTACCGGGGGCAGCCCCAGCATTTT.

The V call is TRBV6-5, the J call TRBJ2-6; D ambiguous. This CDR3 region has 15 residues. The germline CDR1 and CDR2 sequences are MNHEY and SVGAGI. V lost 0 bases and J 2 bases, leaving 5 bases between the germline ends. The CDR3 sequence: CASSYSRAGANVLTF. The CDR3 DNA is TGTGCCAGCAGTTACTCGAGAGCTGGGGCCAACGTCCTGACTTTC.

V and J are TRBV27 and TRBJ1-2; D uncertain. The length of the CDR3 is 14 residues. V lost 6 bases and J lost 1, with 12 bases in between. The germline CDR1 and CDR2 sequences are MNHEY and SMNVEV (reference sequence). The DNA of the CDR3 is TGTGCCAGCAGACGAGGGCCCGGTAACTATGGCTACACCTTC. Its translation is CASRRGPGNYGYTF.

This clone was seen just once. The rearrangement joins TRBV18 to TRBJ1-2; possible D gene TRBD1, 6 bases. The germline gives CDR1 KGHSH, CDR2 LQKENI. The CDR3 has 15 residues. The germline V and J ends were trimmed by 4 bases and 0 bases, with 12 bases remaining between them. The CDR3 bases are TGTGCCAGCTCACGGGCACAGGGATCTAACTATGGCTACACCTTC. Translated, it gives CASSRAQGSNYGYTF. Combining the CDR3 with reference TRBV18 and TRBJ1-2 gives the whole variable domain NAGVMQNPRHLVRRRGQEARLRCSPMKGHSHVYWYRQLPEEGLKFMVYLQKENIIDESGMPKERFSAEFPKEGPSILRIQQVVRGDSAAYFCASSRAQGSNYGYTFGSGTRLTVV.

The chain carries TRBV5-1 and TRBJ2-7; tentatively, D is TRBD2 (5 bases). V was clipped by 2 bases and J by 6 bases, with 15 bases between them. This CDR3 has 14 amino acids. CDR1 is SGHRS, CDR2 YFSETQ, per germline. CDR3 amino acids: CASSFRGPMGEQYF. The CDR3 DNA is TGCGCCAGCAGCTTCCGCGGGCCCATGGGCGAGCAGTACTTC.

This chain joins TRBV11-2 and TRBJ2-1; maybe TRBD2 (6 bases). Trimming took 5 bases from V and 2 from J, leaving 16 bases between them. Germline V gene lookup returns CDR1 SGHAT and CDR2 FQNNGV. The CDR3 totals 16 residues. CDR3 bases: TGTGCCAGCAGCCCCCGGCGGGACCAGACCTACAATGAGCAGTTCTTC. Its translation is CASSPRRDQTYNEQFF.

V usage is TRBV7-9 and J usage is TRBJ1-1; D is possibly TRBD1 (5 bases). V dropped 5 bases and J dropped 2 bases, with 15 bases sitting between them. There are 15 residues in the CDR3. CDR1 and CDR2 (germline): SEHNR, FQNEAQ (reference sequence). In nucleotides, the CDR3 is TGTGCCAGCAGCCTGGGGCCAGGGCCCAACACTGAAGCTTTCTTT. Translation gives CASSLGPGPNTEAFF.

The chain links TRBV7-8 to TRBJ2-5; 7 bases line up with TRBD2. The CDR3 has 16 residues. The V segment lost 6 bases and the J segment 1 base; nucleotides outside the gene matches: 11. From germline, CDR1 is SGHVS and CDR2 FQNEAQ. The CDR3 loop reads CASSSQGGGIQETQYF. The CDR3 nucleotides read TGTGCCAGCAGTTCCCAGGGCGGGGGAATCCAAGAGACCCAGTACTTC.

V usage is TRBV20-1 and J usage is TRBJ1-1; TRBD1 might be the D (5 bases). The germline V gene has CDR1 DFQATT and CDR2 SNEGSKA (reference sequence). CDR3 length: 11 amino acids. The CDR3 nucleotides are TGCAGACCCAAAATTGGGGGGGGAGCTTTCTTT. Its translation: CRPKIGGGAFF.

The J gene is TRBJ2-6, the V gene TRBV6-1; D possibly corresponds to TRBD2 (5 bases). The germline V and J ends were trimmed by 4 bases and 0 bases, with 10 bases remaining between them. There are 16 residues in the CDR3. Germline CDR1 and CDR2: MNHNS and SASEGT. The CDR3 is CASSVGRDSGANVLTF. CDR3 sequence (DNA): TGTGCCAGCAGTGTAGGACGGGACTCTGGGGCCAACGTCCTGACTTTC.

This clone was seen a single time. The CDR3 here is CASSPGSTVRGYTF. The CDR3 DNA follows: TGTGCCAGCAGCCCGGGGTCGACCGTACGGGGCTACACCTTC. The J gene is TRBJ1-2, the V gene TRBV28; D call uncertain. Trimming removed 6 bases from V and 8 bases from J, with 19 bases in between. Germline V gives CDR1 MDHEN, CDR2 SYDVKM. The CDR3 loop spans 14 amino acids.

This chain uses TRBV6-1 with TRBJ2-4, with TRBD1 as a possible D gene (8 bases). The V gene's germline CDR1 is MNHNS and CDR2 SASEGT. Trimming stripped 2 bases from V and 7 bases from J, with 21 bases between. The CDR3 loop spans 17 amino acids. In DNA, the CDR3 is TGTGCCAGCAGTGAAAGGACAGGGCAGGAGGGGGGGAACATTCAGTACTTC. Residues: CASSERTGQEGGNIQYF.

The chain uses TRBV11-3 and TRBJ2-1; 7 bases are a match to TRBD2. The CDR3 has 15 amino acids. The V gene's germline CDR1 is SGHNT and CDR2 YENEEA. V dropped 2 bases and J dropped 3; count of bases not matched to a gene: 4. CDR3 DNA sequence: TGTGCCAGCAGCTTAAACCCTAGCGGCTACAATGAGCAGTTCTTC. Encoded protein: CASSLNPSGYNEQFF.

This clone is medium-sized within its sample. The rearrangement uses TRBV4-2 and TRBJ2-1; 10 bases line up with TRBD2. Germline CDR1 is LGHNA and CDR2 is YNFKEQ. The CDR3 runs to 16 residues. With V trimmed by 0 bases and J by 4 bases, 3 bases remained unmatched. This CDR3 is CASSQDLLAGYNEQFF. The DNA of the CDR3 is TGTGCCAGCAGCCAAGATTTACTAGCGGGGTACAATGAGCAGTTCTTC.

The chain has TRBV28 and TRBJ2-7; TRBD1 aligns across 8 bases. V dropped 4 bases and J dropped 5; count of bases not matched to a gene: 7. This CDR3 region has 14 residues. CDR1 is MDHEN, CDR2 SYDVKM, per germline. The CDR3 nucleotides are TGTGCCAGCAGTTCCCGACAGGGGTGGGACGAGCAGTACTTC. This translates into CASSSRQGWDEQYF.

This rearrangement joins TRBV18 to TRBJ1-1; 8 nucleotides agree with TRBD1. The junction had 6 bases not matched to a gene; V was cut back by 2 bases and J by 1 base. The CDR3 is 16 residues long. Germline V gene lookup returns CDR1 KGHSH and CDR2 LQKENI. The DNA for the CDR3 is TGTGCCAGCTCACCAGACCGGACAGGGACGAACACTGAAGCTTTCTTT. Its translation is CASSPDRTGTNTEAFF.